One TCR beta chain is described in this entry. This clonotype was seen ten or more times. The clone's antigen remains unknown. Per-base quality was not reported, and no clone a single base away is much larger than it. The CDR3, from cysteine to phenylalanine, totals 14 residues. Only the CDR3 part of the read is kept: 42 bases, read in frame from the first base. The germline V gene gives CDR1 as ENHRY and CDR2 as SYGVKD. V lost 8 bases and J lost 3 bases; the stretch between them is 16 bases long. The healthy controls were volunteers from a blood bank in Maryland, USA. Unsorted PBMC libraries were generated from 2 million PBMCs stored in RNAlater at -80 °C until RNA extraction. Peripheral blood was subjected to Ficoll-Hypaque density gradient centrifugation to isolate PBMCs, which were then cryopreserved in liquid nitrogen. The data belong to a study of neurological immune-mediated disorders (dated by TCRdb to between 2019 and 2020). Broadly, across the study: Using UMI-based sequencing, the study compared peripheral blood TCR-beta repertoires from patients with HTLV-I-associated myelopathy (HAM/TSP), patients with multiple sclerosis, and healthy controls. Of the 68 subjects in the cohort, approximately 15 were HAM/TSP patients, about 34 were multiple sclerosis patients, and 20 were healthy controls. The 90 to 110 TCR-beta libraries included longitudinal samples, technical triplicates and paired sorted CD4+ and CD8+ T-cell subsets alongside PBMC samples. The paper's findings and limits, for the study overall: Across subjects, expanded clones never shared an identical CDR3 amino acid sequence, which suggests that the TCR-beta repertoires in every group were private. TCR clonal expansion was greatest in HAM/TSP patients and smallest in MS patients, who ranked below even healthy controls.

To synthesize cDNA, template-switch 5'RACE was performed with a primer carrying a 10-nucleotide random unique molecular identifier so that each TCR transcript was tagged. Every sequencing run covered 15-18 subjects and yielded more than 170 million TCR-beta sequences. Total RNA was extracted with the RNeasy kit. The KAPA Real-time Library Amplification kit was used to amplify TCR-beta VDJ regions with primers for the TCR constant region and the 5'RACE anchor. Sample indexes and Illumina adaptors were added in a first PCR, after which library yield was increased in a second PCR. After Ampure bead purification, the roughly 650 bp TCR product was size-selected on a 2% E-gel SizeSelection system. Before pooling, library quality was assessed on a Bioanalyzer, concentration was determined with Qubit, and library quantification was performed with the Kapa Library Quantification kit. Paired-end 2 x 150 bp sequencing of the libraries was performed on an Illumina HiSeq 2500. To increase sequence diversity, about 25-31% phiX was spiked into each library pool. The original pipeline was this. The UMI-based MiGEC pipeline processed quality-filtered reads and removed over 85% of raw TCR sequences during error correction. VDJ genes were aligned to IMGT germline references, and clonotypes were defined by unique CDR3 amino acid sequence plus V-J genes. Clonal expansion, Shannon diversity and CDR3 relatedness were evaluated with VDJtools (CalcPairwiseDistances, ClusterSamples), while phylogenetic trees were built in CLCbio workbench. Using coefficient-of-variation modelling across technical triplicates, the study counted a clone as expanded if it had at least 8 unique UMIs. TCRdb trimmed the raw reads at Q25, called clones with MiXCR and kept productive beta chains. When rows share a CDR3 protein, they turn into one entry using the most common DNA and genes. TCRdb, not the authors, supplied the V and J calls. This sample has 50,000 or so distinct CDR3 sequences in its table, and 20% to 30% of those were observed once. The ten largest clones capture around a quarter of the sample.

In this chain, TRBV10-3 is recombined with TRBJ1-2; TRBD1 is a possible D gene, resting on 5 matching bases. The receptor's source is a woman in her 70s in good health. Specimen: PBMCs. The CDR3 corresponds to CAIRTSEGDYGYTF. The DNA reads TGTGCCATCCGCACCTCCGAAGGGGACTATGGCTACACCTTC.